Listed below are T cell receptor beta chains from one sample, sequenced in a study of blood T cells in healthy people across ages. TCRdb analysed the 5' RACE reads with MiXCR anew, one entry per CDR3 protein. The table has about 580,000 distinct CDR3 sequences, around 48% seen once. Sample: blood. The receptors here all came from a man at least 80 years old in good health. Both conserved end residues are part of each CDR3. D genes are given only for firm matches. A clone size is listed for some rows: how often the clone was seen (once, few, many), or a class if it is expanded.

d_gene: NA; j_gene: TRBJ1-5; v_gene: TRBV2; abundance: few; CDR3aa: CASSLGTTYQPQHF; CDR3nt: TGTGCCAGCAGTCTGGGGACAACCTATCAGCCCCAGCATTTT
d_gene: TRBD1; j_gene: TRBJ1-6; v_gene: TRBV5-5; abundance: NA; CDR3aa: CASSLGDRPNSPLHF; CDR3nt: TGTGCCAGCAGCTTGGGGGACAGGCCGAATTCACCCCTCCACTTT
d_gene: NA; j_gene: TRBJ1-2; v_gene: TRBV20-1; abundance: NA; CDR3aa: CSARSLQGGYTF; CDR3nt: TGCAGTGCTAGGAGTCTACAGGGCGGCTACACCTTC
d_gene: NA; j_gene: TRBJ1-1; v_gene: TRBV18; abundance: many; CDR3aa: CASSLGRDTEAFF; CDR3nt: TGTGCCAGCTCCCTCGGCCGGGACACTGAAGCTTTCTTT
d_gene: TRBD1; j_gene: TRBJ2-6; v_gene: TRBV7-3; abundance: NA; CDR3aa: CASSSQGQRVSGANVLTF; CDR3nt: TGTGCCAGCAGCTCTCAGGGACAGAGGGTTTCTGGGGCCAACGTCCTGACTTTC
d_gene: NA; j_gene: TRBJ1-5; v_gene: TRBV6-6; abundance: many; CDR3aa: CASSGPEDSFHQPQHF; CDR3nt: TGTGCCAGCAGTGGACCCGAGGACAGCTTCCATCAGCCCCAGCATTTT
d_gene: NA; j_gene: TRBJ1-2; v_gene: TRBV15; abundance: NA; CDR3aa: CATSREEQAVTF; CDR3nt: TGTGCCACCAGCAGAGAGGAACAGGCCGTCACCTTC
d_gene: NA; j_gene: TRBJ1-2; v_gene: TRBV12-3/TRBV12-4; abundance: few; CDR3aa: CASSPLAAGVYAGYTF; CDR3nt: TGTGCCAGCAGTCCACTTGCGGCAGGGGTGTATGCGGGCTACACCTTC
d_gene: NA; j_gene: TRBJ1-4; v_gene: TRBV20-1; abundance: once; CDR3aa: CSVKGQDNEKLFF; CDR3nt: TGCAGTGTTAAGGGTCAGGATAATGAAAAACTGTTTTTT
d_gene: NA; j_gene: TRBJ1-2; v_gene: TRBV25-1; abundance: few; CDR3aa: CASSESGYYGYTF; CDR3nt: TGTGCCAGCAGTGAATCTGGATACTATGGCTACACCTTC
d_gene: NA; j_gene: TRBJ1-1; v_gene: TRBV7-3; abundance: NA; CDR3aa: CASSLWAGAEEAFF; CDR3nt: TGTGCCAGCAGCTTATGGGCGGGGGCAGAGGAAGCTTTCTTT
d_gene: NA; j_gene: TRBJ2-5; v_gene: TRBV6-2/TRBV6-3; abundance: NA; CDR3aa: CASTNPYYERYF; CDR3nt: TGTGCCAGCACCAACCCATACTACGAGCGGTACTTC
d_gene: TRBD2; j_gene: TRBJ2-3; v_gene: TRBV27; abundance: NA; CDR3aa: CASSFGLRAGGNTDTQYF; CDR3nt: TGTGCCAGCAGTTTTGGGTTGCGAGCGGGAGGGAACACAGATACGCAGTATTTT
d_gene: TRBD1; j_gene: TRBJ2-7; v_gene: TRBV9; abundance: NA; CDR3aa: CASSPTGTGTSYEQYF; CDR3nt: TGTGCCAGCAGCCCAACCGGGACAGGGACGTCCTACGAGCAGTACTTC
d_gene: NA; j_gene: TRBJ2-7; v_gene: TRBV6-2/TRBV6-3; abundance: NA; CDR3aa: CASSIAAAPHEQYF; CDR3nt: TGTGCCAGCAGTATAGCGGCTGCTCCCCACGAGCAGTACTTC
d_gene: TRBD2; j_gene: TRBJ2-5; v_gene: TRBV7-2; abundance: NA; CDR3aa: CASSLGLAGVGETQYF; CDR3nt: TGTGCCAGCAGCTTAGGGCTAGCGGGAGTCGGAGAGACCCAGTACTTC
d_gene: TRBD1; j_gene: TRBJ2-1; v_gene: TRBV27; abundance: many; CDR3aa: CASSVGQSYNEQFF; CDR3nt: TGTGCCAGCAGTGTGGGACAGTCTTACAATGAGCAGTTCTTC
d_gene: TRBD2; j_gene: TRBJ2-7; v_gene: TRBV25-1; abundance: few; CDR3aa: CASSGLAGLTYEQYF; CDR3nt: TGTGCCAGCAGTGGACTAGCGGGGTTAACCTACGAGCAGTACTTC
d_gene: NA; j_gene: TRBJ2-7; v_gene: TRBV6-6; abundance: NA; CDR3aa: CASSDLAVESEQYF; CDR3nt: TGTGCCAGCAGTGACCTGGCGGTAGAAAGTGAGCAGTACTTC
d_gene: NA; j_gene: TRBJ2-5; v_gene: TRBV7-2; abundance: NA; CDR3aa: CASSLIRRMGQETQYF; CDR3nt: TGTGCCAGCAGCTTAATTCGTAGAATGGGTCAAGAGACCCAGTACTTC
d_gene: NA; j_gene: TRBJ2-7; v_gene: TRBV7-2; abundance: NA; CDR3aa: CASSWGGPSSTSEQYF; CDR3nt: NA
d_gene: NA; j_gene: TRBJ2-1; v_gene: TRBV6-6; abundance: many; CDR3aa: CASSYSARVRGNEQFF; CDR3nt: TGTGCCAGCAGTTACTCTGCGAGGGTAAGGGGCAATGAGCAGTTCTTC
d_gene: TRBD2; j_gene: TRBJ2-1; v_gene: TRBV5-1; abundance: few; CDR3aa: CASSRTSGSFRPEQFF; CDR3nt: TGCGCCAGCAGCAGGACTAGCGGCTCTTTTAGGCCTGAGCAGTTCTTC
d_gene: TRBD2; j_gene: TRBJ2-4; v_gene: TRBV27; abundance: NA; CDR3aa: CASSLGGEAVQYF; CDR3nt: TGTGCCAGCAGCTTGGGGGGGGAGGCGGTTCAGTACTTC
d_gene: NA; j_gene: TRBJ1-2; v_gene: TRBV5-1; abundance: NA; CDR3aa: CASSLDFGIYGYTF; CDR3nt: TGCGCCAGCAGCTTGGATTTCGGGATCTATGGCTACACCTTC
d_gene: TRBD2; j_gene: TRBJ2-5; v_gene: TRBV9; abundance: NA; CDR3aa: CASSVDLAGAKEQYF; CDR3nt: TGTGCCAGCAGCGTAGATCTAGCGGGGGCGAAGGAGCAGTACTTC
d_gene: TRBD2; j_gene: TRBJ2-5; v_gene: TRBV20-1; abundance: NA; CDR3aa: CSAPSAGATGEQYF; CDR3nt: TGCAGCGCTCCGTCGGCGGGAGCTACGGGGGAGCAGTACTTC
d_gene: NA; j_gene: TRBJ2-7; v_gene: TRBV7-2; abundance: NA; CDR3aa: CASSVPGQSYYEQYF; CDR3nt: TGTGCCAGCAGCGTACCGGGACAATCTTACTACGAGCAGTACTTC
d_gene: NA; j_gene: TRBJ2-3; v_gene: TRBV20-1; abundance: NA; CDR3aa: CSASVTDTQYF; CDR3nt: TGCAGTGCCTCGGTCACAGATACGCAGTATTTT
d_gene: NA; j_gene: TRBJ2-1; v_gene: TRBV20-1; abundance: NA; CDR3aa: CSAQGGSTYNEQFF; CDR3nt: TGCAGTGCACAGGGAGGGTCGACCTACAATGAGCAGTTCTTC
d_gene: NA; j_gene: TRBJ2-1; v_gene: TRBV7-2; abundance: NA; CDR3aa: CASSLRTQAYNEQFF; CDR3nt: TGTGCCAGCAGCTTAAGGACACAAGCCTACAATGAGCAGTTCTTC
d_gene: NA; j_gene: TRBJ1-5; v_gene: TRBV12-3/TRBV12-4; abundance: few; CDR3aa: CASSWGTLVDQPQHF; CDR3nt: TGTGCCAGCAGTTGGGGAACGTTGGTGGATCAGCCCCAGCATTTT
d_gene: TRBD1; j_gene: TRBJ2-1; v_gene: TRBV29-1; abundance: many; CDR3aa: CSGGTAFGNEQFF; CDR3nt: TGCAGCGGTGGGACAGCGTTTGGCAATGAGCAGTTCTTC
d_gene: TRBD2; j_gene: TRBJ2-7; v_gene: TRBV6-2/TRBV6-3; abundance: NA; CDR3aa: CASDNSGVRYEQYF; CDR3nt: TGTGCCAGCGACAATAGCGGGGTGAGGTACGAGCAGTACTTC
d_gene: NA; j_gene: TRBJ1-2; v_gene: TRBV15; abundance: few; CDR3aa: CATSREILPALGYTF; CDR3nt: TGTGCCACCAGCAGAGAAATATTACCCGCCTTGGGCTACACCTTC
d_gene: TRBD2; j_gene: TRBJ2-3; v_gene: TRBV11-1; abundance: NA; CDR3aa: CASSSGLAGGPPPDTQYF; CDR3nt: TGTGCCAGCAGCTCCGGACTAGCGGGAGGGCCCCCACCCGATACGCAGTATTTT